These 18 T cell receptor beta chains were sequenced from one sample in a study of blood T cell repertoires in COVID-19. Using immunoSEQ multiplex PCR, the repertoire was profiled, and TCRdb retains in-frame clones only, with some absent. The sample lists tens of thousands of clones, 84% occurring once. Sequencing was carried out using peripheral blood. The receptors derive from a man between 45 and 60 years old with acute or convalescent COVID-19.

The chain couples TRBV6-5 to TRBJ2-7; 12 bases match TRBD2. Germline values: CDR1 MNHEY, CDR2 SVGAGI. This CDR3 region has 15 residues. Germline trimming cut 6 bases from V and 0 bases from J; bases unmatched to any gene: 3. CDR3 amino acids: CASSRTSGNSYEQYF. The CDR3 coding sequence is TGTGCCAGCAGCCGGACTAGCGGGAACTCCTACGAGCAGTACTTC.

The V call is TRBV18, the J call TRBJ2-7; 10 nucleotides match TRBD1. This CDR3 has 15 amino acids. With V trimmed by 6 bases and J by 0 bases, 5 bases remained unmatched. Germline V gene lookup returns CDR1 KGHSH and CDR2 LQKENI. The CDR3 reads CASSRGDRGSYEQYF. In DNA, the CDR3 is TGTGCCAGCTCCCGGGGGGACAGGGGCTCCTACGAGCAGTACTTC.

The V call is TRBV19, the J call TRBJ1-3; D is unresolved. V was clipped by 7 bases and J by 0 bases, with 19 bases between them. Germline V gene sequence: CDR1 LNHDA, CDR2 SQIVND (reference sequence). This CDR3 contains 17 residues. The CDR3 here is CASTISPTRFSGNTIYF. In DNA, the CDR3 is TGTGCCAGTACCATCAGTCCGACGCGGTTCTCTGGAAACACCATATATTTT.

The gene calls are TRBV27 and TRBJ1-2; 8 bases are shared with TRBD1. Germline V gene lookup returns CDR1 MNHEY and CDR2 SMNVEV (reference sequence). The ends lost 6 bases at V and 7 bases at J; junction bases unmatched: 7. This CDR3 has 13 amino acids. The CDR3 nucleotides are TGTGCCAGCAGAAGTAGCGGACAGGGTGGCTACACCTTC. It codes for CASRSSGQGGYTF.

CDR3 protein: CSVEQSTGYGYTF. The CDR3 DNA sequence: TGCAGCGTTGAACAATCGACAGGATATGGCTACACCTTC. The chain joins TRBV29-1 to TRBJ1-2; perhaps TRBD1 as D (6 bases). CDR3 length equals 13 residues. CDR1 SQVTM and CDR2 ANQGSEA come from the germline V gene. Trimming took off 2 bases at V and 5 bases at J, with 12 bases between the two ends.

The rearrangement joins TRBV5-1 to TRBJ2-5, with 7 bases lining up with TRBD1. V was clipped by 4 bases and J by 4 bases; unmatched bases: 7. The CDR3 is 14 residues long. In germline, CDR1 is SGHRS, CDR2 YFSETQ. Here the CDR3 reads CASSISGTAETQYF. CDR3 in DNA: TGCGCCAGCAGCATTTCCGGGACAGCAGAGACCCAGTACTTC.

The CDR3, as DNA: TGCAGCGTGAGTGCCGGGACAGGGTGGTCTGAAGCTTTCTTT. Its translation is CSVSAGTGWSEAFF. The chain carries TRBV29-1 and TRBJ1-1; TRBD1 agrees at 9 bases. This CDR3 region has 14 residues. Looked up from germline, CDR1 is SQVTM and CDR2 is ANQGSEA. V shed 6 bases and J 6 bases; nucleotides not matched to a gene: 11.

This clone was detected only a few times. This rearrangement joins TRBV6-2 or TRBV6-3 to TRBJ2-1, with TRBD2 matching over 14 bases. The CDR3 is 17 residues long. V lost 0 bases and J lost 7; bases outside the gene matches: 5. Germline lookup yields CDR1 MNHEY and CDR2 SVGEGT. As DNA, the CDR3 is TGTGCCAGCAGTTACTCGATGGGGACTAGCGGGAGTAATGAGCAGTTCTTC. This translates into CASSYSMGTSGSNEQFF.

The CDR3 region has the DNA TGTGCCAGCAGTTTACAAGCGGTTAACTATGGCTACACCTTC. Translated: CASSLQAVNYGYTF. This chain links TRBV27 with TRBJ1-2; D remains unclear. The germline V gene has CDR1 MNHEY and CDR2 SMNVEV (reference sequence). Trimming removed 2 bases at V and 1 base at J, with 8 bases between. The CDR3 spans 14 residues.

The rearrangement links TRBV5-4 to TRBJ2-7, with D perhaps TRBD2 (6 bases). The CDR3 runs 14 residues. Trimming left V 3 bases short and J 2 bases short, with 12 bases between. Germline lookup yields CDR1 SGHNT and CDR2 YYREEE (reference sequence). The chain's CDR3 is CASSSTGGTYEQYF. The CDR3 bases are TGTGCCAGCAGCTCCACCGGGGGAACCTACGAGCAGTACTTC.

The rearrangement links TRBV2 to TRBJ1-4, with D hard to call. Germline V gene data show CDR1 as SNHLY and CDR2 as FYNNEI. The CDR3 runs to 17 residues. V lost 7 bases to trimming and J lost 5 bases, with 23 bases between them. The CDR3 sequence is CASNPGMAGEMNEKLFF. CDR3 DNA: TGTGCCAGCAACCCGGGGATGGCAGGTGAAATGAATGAAAAACTGTTTTTT.

The chain joins TRBV7-7 to TRBJ2-5; TRBD2 is a possible D gene (5 bases). The CDR3 is made up of 14 amino acids. Trimming shortened V by 4 bases and J by 5 bases, and 14 bases separated the two germline ends. Per the germline V gene, CDR1 is SSHAT and CDR2 is FNYEAQ (reference sequence). The CDR3: CASSSGSRGETQYF. The CDR3, as DNA: TGTGCCAGCAGCTCGGGAAGTAGAGGGGAGACCCAGTACTTC.

The chain links TRBV3-1 (or the pseudogene TRBV3-2) to TRBJ2-5; D is undetermined. The germline V and J ends were trimmed by 3 bases and 5 bases, with 7 bases remaining between them. The CDR3 is made up of 12 amino acids. Germline V gene lookup returns CDR1 LGHDT and CDR2 YNNKEL (reference sequence). The CDR3 DNA sequence: TGTGCCAGCAGCCAGGCCGGGGAGACCCAGTACTTC. Amino acids: CASSQAGETQYF.

V is TRBV6-5 and J is TRBJ2-3; 8 bases align to TRBD1. This CDR3 is 14 amino acids long. J gave up 4 bases and V 6 bases, and 6 bases lay outside the gene matches. The germline V gene encodes CDR1 MNHEY and CDR2 SVGAGI. The CDR3 DNA follows: TGTGCCAGCAGACCGGACAGGGTATCAGATACGCAGTATTTT. Protein: CASRPDRVSDTQYF.

The chain employs TRBV11-3 and TRBJ2-3; 8 positions agree with TRBD1. V shed 5 bases, J shed 6 bases, and the junction held 10 bases outside the gene matches. The CDR3 has 15 residues. Germline V CDR1 and CDR2: SGHNT, YENEEA. This chain's CDR3 is CASSPGGRDEDTQYF. As DNA, the CDR3 is TGTGCCAGCAGCCCAGGGGGCAGAGACGAGGATACGCAGTATTTT.

This chain's CDR3 is CASSLGSVLAGAGELFF. The CDR3 coding sequence is TGCGCCAGCAGCTTGGGTAGTGTACTAGCGGGAGCCGGGGAGCTGTTTTTT. This chain uses TRBV5-1 with TRBJ2-2; 11 positions match TRBD2. The CDR3 contains 17 residues. V lost 0 bases to trimming and J lost 6 bases; unmatched junction nucleotides: 7. Germline CDR1 reads SGHRS; CDR2 reads YFSETQ.

The V and J genes are TRBV7-2 and TRBJ1-1, with D maybe TRBD1 (6 bases). This CDR3 contains 18 residues. The germline V and J ends were trimmed by 5 bases and 2 bases, with 24 bases remaining between them. Germline CDR1 reads SGHTA; CDR2 reads FQGNSA. CDR3 region: CASSHREKAGAYNTEAFF. CDR3 nucleotides: TGTGCCAGCAGCCACAGAGAGAAGGCAGGGGCCTACAACACTGAAGCTTTCTTT.

V and J are TRBV6-2 or TRBV6-3 and TRBJ1-6; D is undetermined. Trimming removed 3 bases at V and 8 bases at J, with 14 bases between. This CDR3 has 15 residues. Germline V lookup: CDR1 MNHEY, CDR2 SVGEGT. The CDR3 loop is CASSYLGDADSPLHF. The CDR3 bases are TGTGCCAGCAGTTATCTAGGAGACGCCGATTCACCCCTCCACTTT.